This passage covers 9 T cell receptor beta chains from one sample sequenced in a study of blood T cell repertoires in COVID-19. Profiling relied on immunoSEQ multiplex PCR, and the TCRdb table lists in-frame clones only, not all of them. The table shows a few hundred thousand clones, with around nine tenths occurring only once. The sample consisted of PBMCs or T cells enriched from blood (not recorded which). The receptors originated from a woman aged 40 to 49 who had recovered from COVID-19.

The chain uses TRBV5-8 and TRBJ2-7; the match to TRBD2 covers 7 bases. The CDR3 contains 14 residues. The junction had 4 bases not matched to a gene; V was cut back by 2 bases and J by 2 bases. Germline CDR1 SGHTS, CDR2 YDEGEE. CDR3 in amino acids: CASSFREETYEQYF. CDR3 coding DNA: TGTGCCAGCAGCTTTCGGGAGGAAACCTACGAGCAGTACTTC.

The chain recombines TRBV28 with TRBJ2-7, with 8 bases that match TRBD1. Trimming at V came to 7 bases and at J to 2 bases, leaving 7 bases not matched to a gene. Germline V lookup: CDR1 MDHEN, CDR2 SYDVKM. The CDR3 spans 14 residues. In nucleotides, the CDR3 is TGTGCCAGCACCCAGGGGGCCTTCGCCTACGAGCAGTACTTC. Protein: CASTQGAFAYEQYF.

This chain links TRBV19 with TRBJ2-7, with D maybe TRBD2 (6 bases). Trimming stripped 3 bases from V and 7 bases from J, with 13 bases between. The CDR3 contains 13 residues. CDR1 and CDR2 (germline): LNHDA, SQIVND (reference sequence). The CDR3 bases are TGTGCCAGTAGTATTAGCCGGGCGGGAGAGCAGTACTTC. Its translation is CASSISRAGEQYF.

The V call is TRBV10-3, the J call TRBJ2-1; 7 bases fit TRBD2. From germline, CDR1 is ENHRY and CDR2 SYGVKD. The junction had 16 bases not matched to a gene; V was cut back by 5 bases and J by 9 bases. The CDR3 runs 16 residues. CDR3: CAISSRGGRELVEQFF. The CDR3 DNA reads as TGTGCCATCAGTTCCCGGGGAGGGCGGGAGCTTGTTGAGCAGTTCTTC.

This rearrangement joins TRBV28 to TRBJ1-6; the match to TRBD1 covers 7 bases. The CDR3 contains 15 residues. Germline lookup yields CDR1 MDHEN and CDR2 SYDVKM. V shed 5 bases and J 11 bases; nucleotides not matched to a gene: 12. CDR3 amino acids: CASSPIDRAVPPLHF. In DNA, the CDR3 is TGTGCCAGCAGTCCAATCGACAGGGCGGTTCCACCCCTCCACTTT.

The chain employs TRBV30 and TRBJ1-6; 7 nucleotides match TRBD1. Trimming took 3 bases from V and 5 from J; bases not matched to a gene: 1. CDR1 GTSNPN and CDR2 SVGIG come from the germline V gene (reference sequence). This CDR3 spans 13 amino acids. Written as DNA, the CDR3 is TGTGCCTGGAGAGACAGGGATAATTCACCCCTCCACTTT. Residues: CAWRDRDNSPLHF.

J is TRBJ1-5 and V is TRBV6-2 or TRBV6-3, with 10 bases identical to TRBD1. Germline V CDR1 and CDR2: MNHEY, SVGEGT. The V and J ends lost 4 bases and 0 bases, in that order; junction bases with no gene match: 18. The length of the CDR3 is 21 residues. CDR3 in DNA: TGTGCCAGCAGTTTTCCCTCTCACCGGGACAGGGGATCTTATAGCAATCAGCCCCAGCATTTT. This translates into CASSFPSHRDRGSYSNQPQHF.

The rearrangement uses TRBV7-9 and TRBJ2-1; D is possibly TRBD2 (6 bases). Germline V CDR1 and CDR2: SEHNR, FQNEAQ (reference sequence). The CDR3 length is 16 residues. The V gene lost 5 bases and the J gene lost 3 bases, with 17 bases spanning the gap. CDR3 sequence (DNA): TGTGCCAGCAGCCCCCCTGACGGAGGGAGCTACAATGAGCAGTTCTTC. Translated, it gives CASSPPDGGSYNEQFF.

V gene TRBV19 combines with J gene TRBJ1-2, with a possible D match to TRBD1 (6 bases). Trimming took off 6 bases at V and 5 bases at J, with 13 bases between the two ends. From germline, CDR1 is LNHDA and CDR2 SQIVND (reference sequence). The CDR3 totals 13 residues. CDR3 residues: CASRYPGQYGYTF. CDR3 DNA: TGTGCCAGTAGATACCCGGGACAATATGGCTACACCTTC.